A single sample is the source of the 3 T cell receptor beta chains below, sequenced in a study of beta chain features in type 1 diabetes. The whole isolated RNA underwent reverse transcription, so sequencing captured expressed TCRB transcripts. Generated by immunoSEQ multiplex PCR, the TCRdb table keeps only in-frame clones and is missing some. The data hold about 220,000 clones, with approximately 11% observed a single time. Sequencing used central memory CD4+ T cells from blood. The receptors derive from a man aged 18 to 29 in good health.

The genes are TRBV28 and TRBJ2-3; 10 bases align to TRBD1. Germline assignment: CDR1 MDHEN and CDR2 SYDVKM. The length of the CDR3 is 15 residues. V shed 2 bases and J 5 bases; nucleotides not matched to a gene: 4. CDR3 region: CASSLGQGGKDTQYF. The CDR3 DNA is TGTGCCAGCAGTTTAGGACAGGGGGGGAAAGATACGCAGTATTTT.

This clone was detected a few times. V is TRBV5-1 and J is TRBJ2-7, with 9 nucleotides matching TRBD1. CDR1 is SGHRS and CDR2 is YFSETQ in the germline V gene. With V trimmed by 2 bases and J by 6 bases, 9 bases remained unmatched. CDR3 length: 15 residues. This CDR3 reads CASSFTGGQRSEQYF. DNA of the CDR3: TGCGCCAGCAGCTTTACAGGGGGCCAGCGCTCCGAGCAGTACTTC.

This clone showed up just a few times. The gene calls are TRBV6-5 and TRBJ1-2; D is unresolved. Looked up from germline, CDR1 is MNHEY and CDR2 is SVGAGI. The CDR3 totals 15 residues. Deletions cut 0 bases from V and 4 bases from J, with 12 bases between. The CDR3 DNA reads TGTGCCAGCAGTTACTCTTCGGCCCGAGGCTATGGCTACACCTTC. Amino acids: CASSYSSARGYGYTF.